Below, 21 T cell receptor beta chains from the same sample are listed, as sequenced in a study of STAT5B mutations in CD4+ large granular lymphocyte leukemia. Using immunoSEQ multiplex PCR, the repertoire was profiled, and TCRdb retains in-frame clones only, with some absent. Here the sample spans 24,000 or so clones, roughly 69% being singletons. Sequenced input: CD4+ T cells from blood buffy coats. The receptors come from a human donor in good health.

The V and J genes are TRBV4-3 and TRBJ1-5, with D uncertain. CDR1 and CDR2 (germline): LGHNA, YSLEER. Trimming took off 4 bases at V and 7 bases at J, with 14 bases between the two ends. The CDR3 covers 14 residues. In DNA form, the CDR3 reads TGCGCCAGCAGCCCCGACACCTCCCGGCAGCCCCAGCATTTT. It specifies CASSPDTSRQPQHF.

The chain uses TRBV18 and TRBJ2-3; 8 bases are a match to TRBD2. Looked up from germline, CDR1 is KGHSH and CDR2 is LQKENI. The CDR3 covers 15 residues. Unmatched junction bases numbered 8, after V lost 5 bases and J lost 4 bases. The CDR3, as DNA: TGTGCCAGCTCAGACCAAGCGGGAGTGGCAGATACGCAGTATTTT. Translation: CASSDQAGVADTQYF.

This chain joins TRBV11-2 and TRBJ1-3; D unclear. CDR3 length: 15 residues. V lost 3 bases to trimming and J lost 0 bases, with 9 bases between them. CDR1 is SGHAT and CDR2 is FQNNGV in the germline V gene. CDR3 sequence (DNA): TGTGCCAGCAGCTTGGACGGTCCCTCTGGAAACACCATATATTTT. It codes for CASSLDGPSGNTIYF. Filled out from reference TRBV11-2 and TRBJ1-3, the complete variable domain reads EAGVAQSPRYKIIEKRQSVAFWCNPISGHATLYWYQQILGQGPKLLIQFQNNGVVDDSQLPKDRFSAERLKGVDSTLKIQPAKLEDSAVYLCASSLDGPSGNTIYFGEGSWLTVV.

The rearrangement uses TRBV11-2 and TRBJ2-1, with 9 bases matching TRBD2. Germline V gene data show CDR1 as SGHAT and CDR2 as FQNNGV. The CDR3 covers 15 residues. Trimming at V came to 7 bases and at J to 8 bases, leaving 12 bases not matched to a gene. This CDR3 is CASNYLSGSPDEQFF. The CDR3 DNA is TGTGCCAGCAACTATCTTAGCGGGAGCCCAGATGAGCAGTTCTTC.

The V call is TRBV5-4, the J call TRBJ1-2; D is unresolved. The CDR3 covers 15 residues. Trimming removed 4 bases from V and 6 bases from J, with 19 bases in between. Germline V gene sequence: CDR1 SGHNT, CDR2 YYREEE (reference sequence). CDR3 loop: CASSPTEGGFDGYTF. CDR3 DNA sequence: TGTGCCAGCAGCCCCACGGAGGGCGGTTTCGATGGCTACACCTTC.

V and J are TRBV7-2 and TRBJ2-3; D is perhaps TRBD1 or TRBD2 (7 bases each). Germline assignment: CDR1 SGHTA and CDR2 FQGNSA. This CDR3 spans 17 amino acids. Trimming cost V 5 bases and J 1 base, with 19 bases left between them. The CDR3 here is CASSQGGGTFRTDTQYF. For the CDR3, the DNA is TGTGCCAGCAGCCAGGGGGGGGGCACATTTCGCACAGATACGCAGTATTTT. Based on the CDR3 plus reference TRBV7-2 and TRBJ2-3, the full variable domain is GAGVSQSPSNKVTEKGKDVELRCDPISGHTALYWYRQSLGQGLEFLIYFQGNSAPDKSGLPSDRFSAERTGGSVSTLTIQRTQQEDSAVYLCASSQGGGTFRTDTQYFGPGTRLTVL.

The V gene is TRBV14, the J gene TRBJ2-7, with no clear D. The CDR3 runs to 14 residues. Germline V gives CDR1 SGHDN, CDR2 FVKESK. V was clipped by 3 bases and J by 1 base, with 10 bases between them. The CDR3 sequence is CASSHWTVSYEQYF. The CDR3 nucleotides read TGTGCCAGCAGCCACTGGACGGTATCCTACGAGCAGTACTTC.

V gene TRBV19 combines with J gene TRBJ2-1; D is perhaps TRBD2 (6 bases). Trimming took off 6 bases at V and 3 bases at J, with 15 bases between the two ends. The CDR3 length is 15 residues. The V gene's germline CDR1 is LNHDA and CDR2 SQIVND (reference sequence). CDR3 nucleotide sequence: TGTGCCAGTAGAACCTTAGCGGCAGGCTACAATGAGCAGTTCTTC. It codes for CASRTLAAGYNEQFF.

The chain is built from TRBV30 and TRBJ2-5, with D uncertain. Deletions cut 0 bases from V and 5 bases from J, with 7 bases between. The CDR3 is made up of 12 amino acids. Per germline, CDR1 GTSNPN and CDR2 SVGIG (reference sequence). The CDR3 DNA reads TGTGCCTGGAGTGTACTTCGTGAGACCCAGTACTTC. It is translated as CAWSVLRETQYF.

This clone came up once. This chain links TRBV5-6 with TRBJ2-3, with 9 bases aligning to TRBD1. CDR3 length: 16 residues. The V gene's germline CDR1 is SGHDT and CDR2 YYEEEE. J gave up 0 bases and V 4 bases, and 6 bases lay outside the gene matches. The CDR3 here is CASSATDRGSTDTQYF. CDR3 nucleotides: TGTGCCAGCAGCGCGACGGACAGGGGCAGCACAGATACGCAGTATTTT.

The V gene is TRBV9, the J gene TRBJ2-3, with D perhaps given as TRBD1 or TRBD2 (7 bases each). V was cut by 2 bases and J by 5 bases, with 21 bases left in between. Germline V gives CDR1 SGDLS, CDR2 YYNGEE. The CDR3 has 17 residues. CDR3 bases: TGTGCCAGCAGCGTCCAAGGGAGGGGGCGTTCGGTAGATACGCAGTATTTT. Translating it yields CASSVQGRGRSVDTQYF.

The chain has TRBV4-2 and TRBJ1-1, with unresolved D. The CDR3 sequence is 15 residues long. Germline CDR1 is LGHNA and CDR2 is YNFKEQ. V was cut by 4 bases and J by 7 bases, with 19 bases left in between. CDR3 in amino acids: CASSPRTFVGIEAFF. CDR3 coding DNA: TGTGCCAGCAGCCCTCGGACTTTTGTGGGGATTGAAGCTTTCTTT.

A single count supports this clone. The chain combines TRBV5-5 with TRBJ1-3, with D maybe TRBD1 (6 bases). The CDR3 is 15 residues long. With 2 bases removed from V and 4 bases from J, the gap between germline ends came to 13 bases. CDR1 and CDR2 from the germline V gene are SGHKS and YYEKEE (reference sequence). The CDR3 nucleotides are TGTGCCAGCAGCTTTGCAGGGGCCCCCGGAAACACCATATATTTT. It codes for CASSFAGAPGNTIYF.

V gene TRBV5-1 combines with J gene TRBJ2-1; D might be TRBD1 or TRBD2, each matching 5 bases. This CDR3 has 14 amino acids. Germline assignment: CDR1 SGHRS and CDR2 YFSETQ. V dropped 4 bases and J dropped 9 bases, with 17 bases sitting between them. The CDR3 is CASSPDLGQGEQFF. The CDR3 bases are TGCGCCAGCAGCCCGGACTTGGGGCAAGGTGAGCAGTTCTTC.

The chain carries TRBV7-8 and TRBJ2-5; D gene unclear. The germline V gene has CDR1 SGHVS and CDR2 FQNEAQ. V lost 1 base and J lost 5, with 14 bases in between. This CDR3 contains 15 residues. This CDR3 is CASSLVDGPWETQYF. The CDR3 nucleotides read TGTGCCAGCAGCTTAGTTGACGGGCCCTGGGAGACCCAGTACTTC.

The gene calls are TRBV7-2 and TRBJ2-7; 7 positions agree with TRBD1. Germline V gene sequence: CDR1 SGHTA, CDR2 FQGNSA. V lost 7 bases and J lost 0; bases outside the gene matches: 3. The CDR3 is made up of 13 amino acids. CDR3 loop: CASKDRNSYEQYF. In nucleotides, the CDR3 is TGTGCCAGCAAGGACAGGAACTCCTACGAGCAGTACTTC. Together with reference TRBV7-2 and TRBJ2-7, the CDR3 gives the full variable domain: GAGVSQSPSNKVTEKGKDVELRCDPISGHTALYWYRQSLGQGLEFLIYFQGNSAPDKSGLPSDRFSAERTGGSVSTLTIQRTQQEDSAVYLCASKDRNSYEQYFGPGTRLTVT.

CDR3 sequence (DNA): TGCGCCAGCAGTTGGAGACAGTCTGGGAGGCAAGAGACCCAGTACTTC. It yields the protein CASSWRQSGRQETQYF. This rearrangement joins TRBV5-1 to TRBJ2-5; D perhaps matches TRBD2 (6 bases). V lost 5 bases and J lost 2, with 19 bases in between. From germline, CDR1 is SGHRS and CDR2 YFSETQ. This CDR3 comprises 16 residues.

The rearrangement links TRBV11-2 to TRBJ2-7, with 9 bases lining up with TRBD1. Unmatched junction bases numbered 4, after V lost 6 bases and J lost 1 base. CDR3 length: 14 residues. Germline lookup yields CDR1 SGHAT and CDR2 FQNNGV. The CDR3 reads CASRVDRGSYEQYF. The CDR3 nucleotides read TGTGCCAGCAGGGTTGACAGGGGGTCCTACGAGCAGTACTTC.

This rearrangement joins TRBV5-6 to TRBJ2-4; D assignment may be TRBD1 or TRBD2 (5 bases each). From germline, CDR1 is SGHDT and CDR2 YYEEEE. This CDR3 contains 14 residues. Trimming cost V 3 bases and J 4 bases, with 11 bases left between them. DNA of the CDR3: TGTGCCAGCAGCTACGGGACGGTGAAAAACATTCAGTACTTC. It specifies CASSYGTVKNIQYF.

V usage is TRBV7-8 and J usage is TRBJ1-6; D not certain. CDR1 and CDR2 (germline): SGHVS, FQNEAQ. This CDR3 has 15 residues. V lost 0 bases and J 7 bases, leaving 10 bases between the germline ends. This CDR3 is CASSLAARGNSPLHF. The CDR3 DNA sequence: TGTGCCAGCAGCTTAGCGGCCAGAGGGAATTCACCCCTCCACTTT.

The chain recombines TRBV6-1 with TRBJ2-3, with no clear D. The length of the CDR3 is 14 residues. V lost 4 bases and J lost 2, with 10 bases in between. CDR1 and CDR2 from the germline V gene are MNHNS and SASEGT. The CDR3 is CASSVEPHTDTQYF. CDR3 DNA: TGTGCCAGCAGTGTCGAGCCTCACACAGATACGCAGTATTTT.